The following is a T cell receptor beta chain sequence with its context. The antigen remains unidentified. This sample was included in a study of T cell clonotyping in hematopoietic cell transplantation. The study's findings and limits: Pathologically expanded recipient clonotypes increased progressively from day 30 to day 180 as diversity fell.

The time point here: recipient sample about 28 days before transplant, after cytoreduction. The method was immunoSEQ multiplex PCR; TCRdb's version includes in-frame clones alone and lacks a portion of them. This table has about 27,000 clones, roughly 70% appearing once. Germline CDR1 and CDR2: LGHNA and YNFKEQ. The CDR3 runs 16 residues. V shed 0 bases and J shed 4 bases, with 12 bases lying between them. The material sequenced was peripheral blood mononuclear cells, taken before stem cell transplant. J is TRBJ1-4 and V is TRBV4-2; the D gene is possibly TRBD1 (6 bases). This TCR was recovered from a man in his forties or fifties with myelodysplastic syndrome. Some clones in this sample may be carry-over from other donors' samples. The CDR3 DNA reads TGTGCCAGCAGCCAAGACCCGGACAGTCTTAATGAAAAACTGTTTTTT. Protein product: CASSQDPDSLNEKLFF.